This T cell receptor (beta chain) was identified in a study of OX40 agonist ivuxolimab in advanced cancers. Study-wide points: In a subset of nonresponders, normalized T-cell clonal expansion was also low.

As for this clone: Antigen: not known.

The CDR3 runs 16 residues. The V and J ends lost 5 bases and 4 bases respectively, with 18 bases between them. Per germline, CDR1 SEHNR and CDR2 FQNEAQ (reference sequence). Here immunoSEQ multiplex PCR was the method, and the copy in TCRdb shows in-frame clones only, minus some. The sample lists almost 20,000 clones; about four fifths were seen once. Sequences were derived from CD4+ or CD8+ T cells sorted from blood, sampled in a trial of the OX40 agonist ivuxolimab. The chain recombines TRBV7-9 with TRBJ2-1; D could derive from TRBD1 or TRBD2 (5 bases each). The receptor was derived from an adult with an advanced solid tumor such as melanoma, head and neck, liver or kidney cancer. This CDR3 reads CASSPIQGDPYNEQFF. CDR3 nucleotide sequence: TGTGCCAGCAGCCCCATCCAGGGAGACCCTTACAATGAGCAGTTCTTC.